This T cell receptor beta chain was profiled in a study of tumor-infiltrating lymphocytes in primary liver carcinoma. Looking at the study overall: Patients' primary liver carcinoma was surgically resected.

The authors made TCR beta cDNA from around 500 ng total RNA with a constant-region primer. Generation of the TCR beta libraries relied on three nested multiplex PCR rounds using slightly modified ARM-PCR. Primers for the first two PCR rounds were TRBV1-TRBV30 forward primers and a C-beta reverse primer (around 10 cycles per round). In TCRdb, the multiplex PCR reads were re-called with MiXCR into one record per CDR3 protein. The sample consists of approximately 300,000 distinct CDR3 sequences, 55% to 65% of them appearing once. Germline DNA was also extracted, while the blood RNA originated from unsorted whole blood. Before the surgical procedure, about 4 milliliters of peripheral blood were collected. This clonotype was counted only a few times. Its antigen is still unknown. A single base separates this from a much larger clone, so it may be a read error. Points from the study as a whole: Tumors had a significantly higher top-250-clone fraction than blood (p = 0.039).

The CDR3 covers 15 residues. The germline CDR1 and CDR2 sequences are SQVTM and ANQGSEA. This sequence originates from a man aged 40-55 years with primary liver carcinoma and hepatitis B virus infection. This chain links TRBV29-1 with TRBJ2-1; D gene unclear. Sequences were obtained from peripheral blood. The CDR3 coding sequence is TGCAGCGCCCCTGGGCTCGTGAGCTCCTACAATGGGCAGTTCTTC. It codes for CSAPGLVSSYNGQFF.